This note documents a single TCR beta chain sequence. This specimen comes from a study of T cell repertoires in cytomegalovirus infection. Trimming cost V 0 bases and J 3 bases, with 18 bases left between them. The CDR3 spans 17 residues. CDR1 and CDR2 (germline): MGHRA, YSYEKL. TCRdb reprocessed the reads via MiXCR and lists one record per CDR3 protein. The data contain fewer than 700,000 distinct CDR3 sequences, around 24% of them singletons. The sequencing input was CD8+ T cells from PBMCs. The chain joins TRBV4-1 to TRBJ2-7; D might be TRBD1 (6 bases). This clonotype was sampled from a human donor in good health (CMV status not recorded). Some clones in this sample may be carry-over from other donors' samples. DNA of the CDR3: TGCGCCAGCAGCCAAGAGCCCAACAGGGTTACCTTCTACGAGCAGTACTTC. It yields the protein CASSQEPNRVTFYEQYF.